This T cell receptor beta chain was obtained from a study of blood T cell repertoires in COVID-19. For the study at large: Acute and convalescent COVID-19 specimens originated in the United States, Italy and Spain.

Only in-frame clones appear in the TCRdb table, and some are missing; sequencing was by immunoSEQ multiplex PCR. The sample holds about 100,000 clones, about 89% seen once. This TCR derives from a man aged 55 to 69 with acute or convalescent COVID-19. Sequences were obtained from peripheral blood.

The CDR3 loop reads CSVEYRVLDTEAFF. CDR3 DNA sequence: TGCAGCGTTGAGTATAGAGTGCTGGACACTGAAGCTTTCTTT. The chain recombines TRBV29-1 with TRBJ1-1, with unresolved D. Per the germline V gene, CDR1 is SQVTM and CDR2 is ANQGSEA. This CDR3 spans 14 amino acids. V was shortened by 3 bases and J by 3 bases, with 14 bases between the two germline ends.